This T cell receptor beta chain was found in a study of circulating and synovial CD4+ cells in juvenile arthritis. Whole-study results and caveats: T cell genome counts differed by at least an order of magnitude between CPL and CD4 samples.

Per the germline V gene, CDR1 is MNHEY and CDR2 is SVGAGI. This CDR3 is built from 15 residues. Trimming took 6 bases from V and 8 from J; bases not matched to a gene: 10. Measured with immunoSEQ multiplex PCR; TCRdb has only the in-frame clones, and not every one. Of about 33,000 clones detected, 90% to 95% appear once; the ten largest clones hold about 0.15%. In regard to this clone: The antigen is not known.

The genes are TRBV6-5 and TRBJ1-4; 9 bases agree with TRBD1. The specimen was CD4+ T cells from blood. The sequence was obtained from a human donor with juvenile idiopathic arthritis. CDR3 bases: TGTGCCAGCAGCAGAGGGACAGGGATAGAGGAAAAACTGTTTTTT. Encoded protein: CASSRGTGIEEKLFF.